The 30 T cell receptor beta chains presented below share a single source sample, sequenced in a study of T cells in tuberculosis. Time point in this sample: new active TB diagnosis, blood taken before or within 7 days of starting treatment. The repertoire was sequenced with immunoSEQ multiplex PCR; TCRdb's copy has only in-frame clones and lacks some. The table records tens of thousands of clones, 94% of them present only once. The source was PBMCs, collected at tuberculosis diagnosis. These receptors were collected from an adult with tuberculosis.

The chain links TRBV11-3 to TRBJ2-2, with D possibly TRBD2 on 5 matching bases. This CDR3 contains 17 residues. V dropped 5 bases and J dropped 5 bases, with 21 bases sitting between them. CDR1 is SGHNT and CDR2 is YENEEA in the germline V gene. The CDR3: CASSPGQYSVRTGELFF. CDR3 DNA: TGTGCCAGCAGCCCCGGGCAGTATAGCGTTCGGACCGGGGAGCTGTTTTTT.

The rearrangement joins TRBV5-6 to TRBJ2-5; D call uncertain. The CDR3 length is 15 residues. The V gene's germline CDR1 is SGHDT and CDR2 YYEEEE. Trimming shortened V by 0 bases and J by 7 bases, and 16 bases separated the two germline ends. The CDR3 is CASSLDKRLYLTQYF. As DNA, the CDR3 is TGTGCCAGCAGCTTGGATAAGCGCCTGTATTTGACCCAGTACTTC.

The chain combines TRBV12-5 with TRBJ2-2; D might be TRBD1 (5 bases). V lost 6 bases to trimming and J lost 0 bases, with 11 bases between them. This CDR3 spans 15 amino acids. Germline CDR1 and CDR2: LGHNT and FRNRAP. CDR3 in amino acids: CASGRQIANTGELFF. The CDR3 DNA sequence: TGTGCTAGTGGGAGACAGATAGCGAACACCGGGGAGCTGTTTTTT.

The rearrangement links TRBV6-6 to TRBJ1-4, with 7 nucleotides matching TRBD1. V was pared by 0 bases and J by 12 bases, with 10 bases of the junction left unmatched. From germline, CDR1 is MNHNY and CDR2 SVGAGI (reference sequence). The CDR3 has 15 amino acids. CDR3 coding DNA: TGTGCCAGCAGTTACTCAGGGGGCGCTCCTTGGGAACTGTTTTTT. It specifies CASSYSGGAPWELFF.

The rearrangement uses TRBV29-1 and TRBJ2-3; TRBD2 matches at 12 bases. Germline V gives CDR1 SQVTM, CDR2 ANQGSEA. This CDR3 is built from 15 residues. Unmatched junction bases numbered 5, after V lost 7 bases and J lost 0 bases. The CDR3 sequence is CSASGGVASTDTQYF. The CDR3 DNA is TGCAGCGCTAGCGGGGGGGTAGCTAGCACAGATACGCAGTATTTT.

This rearrangement joins TRBV25-1 to TRBJ2-7, with D possibly matching TRBD1 (7 bases). Trimming shortened V by 3 bases and J by 1 base, and 16 bases separated the two germline ends. Looked up from germline, CDR1 is MGHDK and CDR2 is SYGVNS. The CDR3 extends over 16 amino acids. CDR3: CASSEKGGQISYEQYF. In nucleotides, the CDR3 is TGTGCCAGCAGTGAGAAGGGGGGACAGATATCCTACGAGCAGTACTTC.

The gene calls are TRBV7-9 and TRBJ2-7; D gene unclear. This CDR3 is built from 12 residues. The ends were cut back, 5 bases at V and 3 bases at J, with 8 bases in the middle. Germline V gene data show CDR1 as SEHNR and CDR2 as FQNEAQ (reference sequence). This chain's CDR3 is CASSPHFYEQYF. CDR3 bases: TGTGCCAGCAGCCCACATTTCTACGAGCAGTACTTC. Combining the CDR3 with reference TRBV7-9 and TRBJ2-7 gives the whole variable domain DTGVSQNPRHKITKRGQNVTFRCDPISEHNRLYWYRQTLGQGPEFLTYFQNEAQLEKSRLLSDRFSAERPKGSFSTLEIQRTEQGDSAMYLCASSPHFYEQYFGPGTRLTVT.

The CDR3 reads CASSPVRGQVVYEQYF. CDR3 DNA sequence: TGTGCCAGCTCACCAGTCCGGGGACAGGTTGTCTACGAGCAGTACTTC. The chain joins TRBV18 to TRBJ2-7, with 8 bases that match TRBD1. Germline values: CDR1 KGHSH, CDR2 LQKENI. The CDR3 is 16 amino acids. Trimming took 2 bases from V and 3 from J; bases not matched to a gene: 9.

The rearrangement joins TRBV5-8 to TRBJ2-7; D might be TRBD2 (6 bases). V lost 0 bases to trimming and J lost 2 bases, with 12 bases between them. The V gene's germline CDR1 is SGHTS and CDR2 YDEGEE. This CDR3 has 15 residues. CDR3 region: CASSLVLAKTYEQYF. CDR3 DNA: TGTGCCAGCAGCTTGGTACTAGCTAAAACCTACGAGCAGTACTTC.

The gene calls are TRBV4-1 and TRBJ1-4; the D is unclear. Trimming cost V 0 bases and J 0 bases, with 11 bases left between them. This CDR3 contains 17 residues. Germline CDR1 is MGHRA and CDR2 is YSYEKL. CDR3 loop: CASSQDGGRATNEKLFF. The CDR3 DNA sequence: TGCGCCAGCAGCCAAGACGGAGGGCGAGCAACTAATGAAAAACTGTTTTTT.

The CDR3 loop reads CASSFRGSYEQYF. The CDR3 DNA is TGTGCCAGCAGCTTCCGGGGTTCCTACGAGCAGTACTTC. The chain uses TRBV5-5 and TRBJ2-7; D possibly corresponds to TRBD2 (5 bases). Germline lookup yields CDR1 SGHKS and CDR2 YYEKEE (reference sequence). The V end was cut by 2 bases, the J end by 1 base, with 7 bases between. The CDR3 sequence is 13 residues long.

The V and J genes are TRBV6-1 and TRBJ2-2; a weak D match, TRBD2 (6 bases). Germline V CDR1 and CDR2: MNHNS, SASEGT. The CDR3 is 13 residues long. Trimming removed 7 bases from V and 6 bases from J, with 12 bases in between. The CDR3 spells CASIGGEAGELFF. The CDR3 DNA is TGTGCCAGCATCGGAGGGGAGGCCGGGGAGCTGTTTTTT.

This chain connects TRBV12-5 to TRBJ2-5, with TRBD1 matching over 11 bases. The CDR3 sequence is 16 residues long. V trimming: 5 bases; J trimming: 5 bases; junction bases outside the gene matches: 10. CDR1 LGHNT and CDR2 FRNRAP come from the germline V gene. The CDR3: CASGPSGTGGIETQYF. CDR3 coding DNA: TGTGCTAGTGGTCCGTCGGGGACAGGGGGTATTGAGACCCAGTACTTC. Variable domain in full (rest from reference TRBV12-5 and TRBJ2-5): DARVTQTPRHKVTEMGQEVTMRCQPILGHNTVFWYRQTMMQGLELLAYFRNRAPLDDSGMPKDRFSAEMPDATLATLKIQPSEPRDSAVYFCASGPSGTGGIETQYFGPGTRLLVL.

The V gene is TRBV5-1, the J gene TRBJ1-1, with D unclear. Trimming took off 3 bases at V and 1 base at J, with 13 bases between the two ends. CDR3 length: 15 amino acids. CDR1 is SGHRS and CDR2 is YFSETQ in the germline V gene. DNA of the CDR3: TGCGCCAGCAGCTCCCTATCCGGAGGGAACACTGAAGCTTTCTTT. It codes for CASSSLSGGNTEAFF.

The chain joins TRBV18 to TRBJ1-2, with 9 positions matching TRBD1. The V segment lost 3 bases and the J segment 1 base; nucleotides outside the gene matches: 9. The CDR3 is 17 amino acids. The V gene's germline CDR1 is KGHSH and CDR2 LQKENI. The CDR3 region has the DNA TGTGCCAGCTCACCCACTACCGGGACAGGGATTAACTATGGCTACACCTTC. It is translated as CASSPTTGTGINYGYTF. Full variable domain (outside the CDR3, taken from reference TRBV18 and TRBJ1-2): NAGVMQNPRHLVRRRGQEARLRCSPMKGHSHVYWYRQLPEEGLKFMVYLQKENIIDESGMPKERFSAEFPKEGPSILRIQQVVRGDSAAYFCASSPTTGTGINYGYTFGSGTRLTVV.

The chain employs TRBV5-8 and TRBJ2-2, with D perhaps TRBD2 (5 bases). V lost 4 bases and J 4 bases, leaving 17 bases between the germline ends. The CDR3 runs to 16 residues. CDR1 is SGHTS and CDR2 is YDEGEE in the germline V gene. CDR3 DNA: TGTGCCAGCAGCGCCTCCCTAGCATCCCTCACCGGGGAGCTGTTTTTT. This gives the protein CASSASLASLTGELFF. Using reference TRBV5-8 and TRBJ2-2 for the parts outside the CDR3, the full variable domain is EAGVTQSPTHLIKTRGQQATLRCSPISGHTSVYWYQQALGLGLQFLLWYDEGEERNRGNFPPRFSGRQFPNYSSELNVNALELEDSALYLCASSASLASLTGELFFGEGSRLTVL.

CDR3 residues: CASSPLTAGNNEQFF. CDR3 DNA: TGTGCCAGCTCACCACTGACGGCAGGGAACAATGAGCAGTTCTTC. The V call is TRBV18, the J call TRBJ2-1; weak D call: TRBD1 (5 bases). The V end lost 1 base, the J end lost 5 bases, and 12 bases lay between the germline ends. CDR1 is KGHSH and CDR2 is LQKENI in the germline V gene. CDR3 length: 15 residues.

The genes are TRBV5-1 and TRBJ2-3; weak D call: TRBD2 (5 bases). The germline CDR1 and CDR2 sequences are SGHRS and YFSETQ. V was shortened by 4 bases and J by 6 bases, with 15 bases between the two germline ends. The CDR3 totals 14 residues. This CDR3 reads CASSPSGSVDTQYF. Written as DNA, the CDR3 is TGCGCCAGCAGCCCGTCGGGTAGCGTGGATACGCAGTATTTT.

This chain connects TRBV9 to TRBJ2-3; 7 positions match TRBD2. Unmatched junction bases numbered 16, after V lost 6 bases and J lost 0 bases. The germline gives CDR1 SGDLS, CDR2 YYNGEE. The CDR3 sequence is 18 residues long. The CDR3 DNA sequence: TGTGCCAGCACCAGAACCCCCGGGACTATCACTAGCACAGATACGCAGTATTTT. Translated: CASTRTPGTITSTDTQYF.

The chain joins TRBV7-2 to TRBJ2-7; D gene unclear. Germline lookup yields CDR1 SGHTA and CDR2 FQGNSA. V shed 2 bases and J shed 5 bases, with 13 bases lying between them. The CDR3 totals 14 residues. CDR3 DNA: TGTGCCAGCAGCTTAACGTGGGCGCAGAACGAGCAGTACTTC. Translating gives CASSLTWAQNEQYF.

The chain employs TRBV7-6 and TRBJ2-7, with D perhaps matching TRBD2 (6 bases). The length of the CDR3 is 12 residues. Trimming stripped 6 bases from V and 5 bases from J, with 11 bases between. CDR1 and CDR2 (germline): SGHVS, FNYEAQ. The CDR3 spells CASSPPGDEQYF. In DNA form, the CDR3 reads TGTGCCAGCAGTCCTCCGGGGGACGAGCAGTACTTC.

The gene calls are TRBV7-3 and TRBJ1-3; 8 bases map to TRBD1. The CDR3 contains 15 residues. Losses at the gene ends were 2 bases for V and 4 bases for J; bases not matched to a gene: 4. Germline lookup yields CDR1 SGHTA and CDR2 FQGTGA. This CDR3 is CASSLSGGFGNTIYF. Here the CDR3 DNA reads TGTGCCAGCAGCTTATCAGGGGGCTTCGGAAACACCATATATTTT. Full variable domain (outside the CDR3, taken from reference TRBV7-3 and TRBJ1-3): GAGVSQTPSNKVTEKGKYVELRCDPISGHTALYWYRQSLGQGPEFLIYFQGTGAADDSGLPNDRFFAVRPEGSVSTLKIQRTERGDSAVYLCASSLSGGFGNTIYFGEGSWLTVV.

Only one count was recorded for this clone. This chain uses TRBV6-4 with TRBJ2-3; TRBD1 matches 7 bases. Trimming cost V 5 bases and J 3 bases; bases outside gene matches: 5. Per the germline V gene, CDR1 is MRHNA and CDR2 is SNTAGT. The CDR3 is made up of 14 amino acids. The CDR3 DNA follows: TGTGCCAGCAGTTATGACAGGGAAACAGATACGCAGTATTTT. Its translation is CASSYDRETDTQYF.

This sequence joins TRBV7-9 and TRBJ1-1; TRBD1 matches at 7 bases. The CDR3 is 11 residues long. V dropped 5 bases and J dropped 8; count of bases not matched to a gene: 2. Germline V gene lookup returns CDR1 SEHNR and CDR2 FQNEAQ (reference sequence). This chain's CDR3 is CASSPDREAFF. CDR3 coding DNA: TGTGCCAGCAGCCCGGACAGGGAAGCTTTCTTT.

CDR3 loop: CASSLGERTNTGELFF. Here the CDR3 DNA reads TGTGCCAGCAGCTTAGGGGAGAGAACGAACACCGGGGAGCTGTTTTTT. The chain recombines TRBV11-3 with TRBJ2-2, with D perhaps TRBD2 (5 bases). V was cut by 1 base and J by 0 bases, with 9 bases left in between. The CDR3 contains 16 residues. Germline V gene lookup returns CDR1 SGHNT and CDR2 YENEEA.

V is TRBV5-6 and J is TRBJ2-2, with D perhaps matching TRBD2 (5 bases). The CDR3 length is 16 residues. V shed 3 bases and J shed 6 bases, with 18 bases lying between them. Germline CDR1 reads SGHDT; CDR2 reads YYEEEE. The CDR3 nucleotides read TGTGCCAGCAGCTCAACATTCGGGGTTGGGCCCGGGGAGCTGTTTTTT. It specifies CASSSTFGVGPGELFF.

The chain links TRBV4-1 to TRBJ2-2; possibly TRBD1 for D (6 bases). The V gene lost 0 bases and the J gene lost 0 bases, with 14 bases spanning the gap. This CDR3 region has 18 residues. Germline values: CDR1 MGHRA, CDR2 YSYEKL. The CDR3 spells CASSQEAPDRANTGELFF. CDR3 bases: TGCGCCAGCAGCCAAGAGGCTCCGGACAGAGCGAACACCGGGGAGCTGTTTTTT.

The chain employs TRBV21-1 and TRBJ1-4. TRBV21-1 is a listed pseudogene. This CDR3 has 15 amino acids. The CDR3 nucleotides are TGTGCCAGCAGGAGGGGAGGGGGGAAGAGTGAAAAACTGTTTTTT. It encodes CASRRGGGKSEKLFF.

V usage is TRBV7-8 and J usage is TRBJ2-7; TRBD1 matches 9 bases. CDR3 length: 15 amino acids. Trimming at V came to 2 bases and at J to 3 bases, leaving 5 bases not matched to a gene. The V gene's germline CDR1 is SGHVS and CDR2 FQNEAQ. CDR3 DNA sequence: TGTGCCAGCAGCTTACCCGGACAGGGGAGCTACGAGCAGTACTTC. Protein sequence: CASSLPGQGSYEQYF.

The chain has TRBV9 and TRBJ1-6, with D hard to call. The CDR3 covers 15 residues. Per germline, CDR1 SGDLS and CDR2 YYNGEE. Trimming took off 3 bases at V and 7 bases at J, with 14 bases between the two ends. For the CDR3, the DNA is TGTGCCAGCAGCGCAAGAGAGGGTAGCAATTCACCCCTCCACTTT. Protein sequence: CASSAREGSNSPLHF.